A selection of T cell receptor beta chains follows, all from one sample in a study of monozygotic twins with inflammatory bowel disease. From its re-call of the 5' RACE reads, TCRdb lists each CDR3 protein once, without DNA. Its table records 300,000 to 400,000 distinct CDR3 sequences. The specimen sequenced was blood. The receptors originated from a human donor with ulcerative colitis or Crohn's disease, or a healthy co-twin of an affected twin (not recorded which). The CDR3 runs from the conserved cysteine through the conserved F or W.

j_gene,v_gene,CDR3aa
TRBJ2-2,TRBV20-1,CSARESLGNTGELFF
TRBJ2-2,TRBV10-3,CAISESSGAWTTGELFF
TRBJ2-3,TRBV20-1,CSARRQSDTQYF
TRBJ1-6,TRBV6-4,CASSDETGGDSPLHF
TRBJ2-7,TRBV11-2,CASSATSYYEQYF
TRBJ2-1,TRBV9,CASSPKGQVYNEQFF
TRBJ2-3,TRBV13,CASSQTGPDTQYF
TRBJ2-1,TRBV9,CASSVLPPGQWANEQFF
TRBJ2-7,TRBV5-1,CASRPGQGEGVEQYF
TRBJ1-5,TRBV27,CASSFHNQPQHF
TRBJ1-5,TRBV11-2,CASSPFSNQPQHF
TRBJ2-3,TRBV5-4,CASSRFTGGPDTQYF
TRBJ1-4,TRBV5-1,CASSLGGWWTASRATNEKLFF
TRBJ1-6,TRBV5-5,CASSQIGWGTRNSPLHF
TRBJ2-7,TRBV6-6,CASTTWGYEQYF
TRBJ2-7,TRBV7-9,CASSLAADYEQYF
TRBJ2-3,TRBV4-2,CASSQDWRDFTDTQYF
TRBJ2-5,TRBV3-1,CASSQKPGPKWETQYF
TRBJ1-6,TRBV20-1,CSASTGPSPLHF
TRBJ2-3,TRBV3-1,CASSQEEAPGADTQYF
TRBJ1-5,TRBV5-1,CASSLQGRQPQHF
TRBJ1-2,TRBV20-1,CSARDRGMGGYTF
TRBJ1-5,TRBV6-4,CASSEYENQPQHF
TRBJ2-5,TRBV7-2,CASSLNGGAMTQYF
TRBJ1-6,TRBV29-1,CSVVLTASAGLHF
TRBJ2-7,TRBV29-1,CSVATGTSYEQYF
TRBJ2-2,TRBV12-3/TRBV12-4,CANGGSNTGELFF
TRBJ2-1,TRBV29-1,CSVEEGGGYNEQFF
TRBJ2-7,TRBV5-1,CASSLGDGYKQYF
TRBJ2-5,TRBV5-1,CASSSGTSGTQETQYF
TRBJ1-4,TRBV19,CASSISREGDEKLFF
TRBJ1-1,TRBV12-3/TRBV12-4,CASSLGRNTEAFF
TRBJ1-5,TRBV5-1,CASSPVGNGNQPQHF
TRBJ1-5,TRBV18,CASSQGRGQPQHF
TRBJ1-2,TRBV7-8,CASSLQGPYGYTF
TRBJ2-5,TRBV20-1,CSASDRGQETQYF
TRBJ2-5,TRBV7-2,CASSFQPGRGETQYF
TRBJ2-3,TRBV6-5,CASSYLFPSTDTQYF
TRBJ2-7,TRBV24-1,CATSEGGAREQYF
TRBJ2-7,TRBV18,CASSGDRESVGYEQYF
TRBJ1-5,TRBV20-1,CSLGAGGQPQHF
TRBJ2-7,TRBV7-2,CASSLVRRGLGEQYF
TRBJ1-5,TRBV12-3/TRBV12-4,CASSPPRGGNQPQHF
TRBJ2-7,TRBV5-1,CASIPTGGTIYEQYF